The entry that follows covers one T cell receptor (beta chain) sequence. This clone's antigen is unknown. The input lacks base qualities; no much larger clone sits a single base away. This sample was included in a study of blood T cell repertoires in COVID-19 (dated by TCRdb to the early 2020s). In the study overall: Collaborator samples came from the United States, Italy and Spain and covered acute and convalescent phases of COVID-19. The repertoires were released in a freely available public database intended as a resource for research on the immune response to SARS-CoV-2. The samples were drawn from the first 160 participants of the ongoing ImmuneRACE study and from 950 to 1,500 subjects provided by 6 global collaborators. Where available, HLA class I and class II types were obtained from metadata supplied by the sample provider rather than from assay-based typing. The material from the prospective study consisted of cDNA or gDNA derived from T cells, B-cell-depleted T cells, or PBMCs. Sample metadata almost always included a de-identified subject ID, COVID-19 status, age in years and sex. Subjects who had been exposed to COVID-19, were actively infected with it, or had recovered from it provided the deeply sampled blood TCRbeta repertoires that made up the dataset. Summary of the overall study and its limitations: Clinical and demographic metadata were provided uncurated, with the amount varying by source and participant.

TCRbeta CDR3 regions were amplified from genomic DNA using the immunoSEQ Assay, a bias-controlled multiplex PCR. The original methods were these. The number of nucleated cells in each sample was estimated from the amplification of reference gene primers within the assay. To quantify the absolute abundance of each unique TCRbeta CDR3 rearrangement, sequence reads were collapsed and filtered. For each sample, productive Simpson clonality was calculated as the square root of Simpson's diversity index over productive rearrangements. TCRdb re-hosts the immuneACCESS table, in-frame sequences only. Its copies lack some clones; in the studies checked, an unresolved V gene accounts for under half of them, and the cause for the rest is not known. V and J calls and clone size are given by that table; D and trimming were obtained from the DNA. The table for this sample lists a few hundred thousand clones; around 87% of them were counted only once. Approximately 7.8% of the sample rests with the top ten.

The junction shows trimming of 4 bases on V and 2 bases on J, plus 16 bases between the germline ends. The germline V gene supplies CDR1 MGHRA and CDR2 YSYEKL. The CDR3, cysteine through phenylalanine, is 16 amino acids long. Only the CDR3 DNA is retained, 48 bases long and in frame from the first base. Samples from volunteer blood donors who had recovered from COVID-19 were contributed by a second Seattle source. Each collaborating institution followed its own protocols to collect whole blood in K2EDTA tubes. For TCRbeta analysis, collaborators shipped samples in one of three forms: frozen whole blood, isolated PBMCs, or DNA extracted from either of those sample types.

The origin of this receptor is a woman aged 45-60 years who had recovered from COVID-19. This chain is built from TRBV4-1 and TRBJ2-3; the D gene is perhaps TRBD2, on 6 matching bases. Sequenced sample: peripheral blood. The CDR3 here reads CASSPRDSLSTDTQYF. The DNA is TGCGCCAGCAGCCCTAGGGACTCACTTTCCACAGATACGCAGTATTTT.